Listed here are 13 T cell receptor beta chains from one sample, sequenced in a study of radiotherapy plus CTLA-4 blockade in lung cancer (dated by TCRdb to 2016 to 2019). The library was prepared using the immunoSEQ multiplex PCR assay. TCRdb holds this immuneACCESS table with in-frame rearrangements only. Some clones are missing; in checked studies, unresolved V genes explain under half, and the rest has no known cause. This sample has around 99,000 clones in its table, and approximately 86% of those were observed once. Of the sample, nearly 5% falls within the top ten clones. Sequencing was performed on peripheral blood, taken from a patient treated with radiotherapy plus ipilimumab. Receptors originate from a human donor with non-small cell lung cancer that progressed on radiotherapy plus ipilimumab.

The rearrangement joins TRBV6-5 to TRBJ1-2; D is unresolved. Germline CDR1 and CDR2: MNHEY and SVGAGI. The length of the CDR3 is 14 residues. The V end lost 0 bases, the J end lost 8 bases, and 13 bases lay between the germline ends. The CDR3 bases are TGTGCCAGCAGTTACTCGGTCCTGACGGACGGCTACACCTTC. It encodes CASSYSVLTDGYTF.

The rearrangement uses TRBV5-1 and TRBJ2-7, with TRBD2 identical over 9 bases. The CDR3 totals 15 residues. V dropped 4 bases and J dropped 4; count of bases not matched to a gene: 9. CDR1 SGHRS and CDR2 YFSETQ come from the germline V gene. As DNA, the CDR3 is TGCGCCAGCAGCCCGTTAGCGGGAGTAGGGTACGAGCAGTACTTC. Amino acid sequence: CASSPLAGVGYEQYF.

The CDR3 sequence is CASSYRGGVTEKLFF. Written as DNA, the CDR3 is TGTGCCAGCAGTTACCGGGGTGGGGTAACTGAAAAACTGTTTTTT. V and J are TRBV6-5 and TRBJ1-4; no firm D call. Germline V lookup: CDR1 MNHEY, CDR2 SVGAGI. The germline V and J ends were trimmed by 2 bases and 7 bases, with 14 bases remaining between them. The CDR3 sequence is 15 residues long.

The V call is TRBV2, the J call TRBJ2-7; D is uncertain. This CDR3 region has 15 residues. Germline CDR1 reads SNHLY; CDR2 reads FYNNEI. V was clipped by 5 bases and J by 0 bases, with 14 bases between them. The CDR3 nucleotides are TGTGCCAGCAGTTTCGGAACAGCTAGCTCCTACGAGCAGTACTTC. This translates into CASSFGTASSYEQYF.

This clone showed up just once. The chain couples TRBV25-1 to TRBJ1-6; tentative D call: TRBD1 (5 bases). Trimming took 8 bases from V and 6 from J, leaving 14 bases between them. Germline CDR1 and CDR2: MGHDK and SYGVNS. This CDR3 has 14 amino acids. As DNA, the CDR3 is TGTGCCAGCTCTGGATGGGGCGGTAATTCACCCCTCCACTTT. Protein sequence: CASSGWGGNSPLHF. Drawing the rest from reference TRBV25-1 and TRBJ1-6, the complete variable domain is EADIYQTPRYLVIGTGKKITLECSQTMGHDKMYWYQQDPGMELHLIHYSYGVNSTEKGDLSSESTVSRIRTEHFPLTLESARPSHTSQYLCASSGWGGNSPLHFGNGTRLTVT.

The genes are TRBV4-2 and TRBJ1-5; the D is unclear. Germline assignment: CDR1 LGHNA and CDR2 YNFKEQ. The CDR3 has 12 amino acids. The ends were cut back, 7 bases at V and 5 bases at J, with 9 bases in the middle. CDR3 loop: CASKGWHQPQHF. The CDR3 nucleotides are TGTGCCAGCAAGGGTTGGCATCAGCCCCAGCATTTT.

Only one count was recorded for this clone. The V call is TRBV10-1, the J call TRBJ2-1; maybe TRBD2 (6 bases). This CDR3 comprises 17 residues. In germline, CDR1 is WNHNN, CDR2 SYGVQD (reference sequence). The V end lost 4 bases, the J end lost 7 bases, and 23 bases lay between the germline ends. This CDR3 reads CASSGPGRERVRNEQFF. CDR3 nucleotide sequence: TGCGCCAGCAGTGGTCCAGGCCGGGAGAGGGTGAGGAATGAGCAGTTCTTC.

The chain joins TRBV5-1 to TRBJ2-3; D remains unclear. Germline lookup yields CDR1 SGHRS and CDR2 YFSETQ. V lost 9 bases and J 1 base, leaving 18 bases between the germline ends. The CDR3 is 15 amino acids. In DNA, the CDR3 is TGCGCCACCACCCCAATTGGTCTCGGCACAGATACGCAGTATTTT. It codes for CATTPIGLGTDTQYF.

The chain combines TRBV9 with TRBJ1-5; maybe TRBD1 (5 bases). The V and J ends lost 4 bases and 3 bases respectively, with 17 bases between them. The germline gives CDR1 SGDLS, CDR2 YYNGEE. This CDR3 contains 16 residues. DNA for the CDR3: TGTGCCAGCAGCCCCCTAGCAGACAGCCCCAATCAGCCCCAGCATTTT. Translation gives CASSPLADSPNQPQHF.

The chain employs TRBV20-1 and TRBJ2-5; D is unclear. CDR1 and CDR2 (germline): DFQATT, SNEGSKA (reference sequence). The CDR3 is 10 residues long. Trimming left V 4 bases short and J 3 bases short, with 3 bases between. The CDR3, as DNA: TGCAGTGCTAAGGAAGAGACCCAGTACTTC. The encoded protein is CSAKEETQYF.

J is TRBJ1-1 and V is TRBV27, with D hard to call. Trimming cost V 0 bases and J 0 bases, with 8 bases left between them. The CDR3 totals 15 residues. Germline values: CDR1 MNHEY, CDR2 SMNVEV (reference sequence). CDR3 nucleotide sequence: TGTGCCAGCAGTTTATCGGCGCAGCTGAACACTGAAGCTTTCTTT. Protein sequence: CASSLSAQLNTEAFF.

The J gene is TRBJ1-3, the V gene TRBV7-9; D may be TRBD1 (5 bases). The germline gives CDR1 SEHNR, CDR2 FQNEAQ (reference sequence). This CDR3 contains 17 residues. Trimming removed 5 bases at V and 1 base at J, with 18 bases between. CDR3 sequence reads: CASSPRDTGLSGNTIYF. CDR3 coding DNA: TGTGCCAGCAGCCCCCGTGACACAGGATTATCTGGAAACACCATATATTTT.

The chain carries TRBV19 and TRBJ1-2, with 10 bases fitting TRBD1. Unmatched junction bases numbered 6, after V lost 7 bases and J lost 7 bases. The germline V gene encodes CDR1 LNHDA and CDR2 SQIVND (reference sequence). This CDR3 spans 13 amino acids. CDR3 in DNA: TGTGCCAGTAACCTCGGGACAGGGGTTGGCTACACCTTC. It translates to CASNLGTGVGYTF.